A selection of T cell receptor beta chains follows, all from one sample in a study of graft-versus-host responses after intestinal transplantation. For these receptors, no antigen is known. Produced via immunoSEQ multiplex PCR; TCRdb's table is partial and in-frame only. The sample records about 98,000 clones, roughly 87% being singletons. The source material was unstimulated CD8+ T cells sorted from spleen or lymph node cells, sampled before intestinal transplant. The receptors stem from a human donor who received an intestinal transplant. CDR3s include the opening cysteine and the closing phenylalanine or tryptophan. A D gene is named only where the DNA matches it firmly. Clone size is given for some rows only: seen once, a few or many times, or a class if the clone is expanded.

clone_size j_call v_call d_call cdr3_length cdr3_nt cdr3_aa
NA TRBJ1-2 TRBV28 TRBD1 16 TGTGCCAGCAGCTCCCCCCGGGACAGCCATATAGGGGGCTACACCTTC CASSSPRDSHIGGYTF
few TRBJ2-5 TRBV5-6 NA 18 TGTGCCAGCAGCTTGGGTCCCTCGAGGGCCTTACCCAAAGAGACCCAGTACTTC CASSLGPSRALPKETQYF
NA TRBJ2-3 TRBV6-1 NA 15 TGTGCCACTCACGAAGGGTCCTCTAGCACAGATACGCAGTATTTT CATHEGSSSTDTQYF
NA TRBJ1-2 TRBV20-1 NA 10 TGCAGTGCCCCGGGGTATGGCTACACCTTC CSAPGYGYTF
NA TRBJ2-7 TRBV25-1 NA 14 TGTGCCAGCAGCCCCCTAGAGCCCTGGAGCGAGCAGTACTTC CASSPLEPWSEQYF
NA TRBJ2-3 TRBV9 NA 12 TGTGCCAGCAGCGTAGTGTCCAGTGAACAGTATTTT CASSVVSSEQYF
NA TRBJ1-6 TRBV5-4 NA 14 TGTGCCAGCAGCCAGGACGGTCACAATTCACCCCTCCACTTT CASSQDGHNSPLHF
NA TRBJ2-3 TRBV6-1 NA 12 TGTGCCAGCAGACGATTTACAGATACGCAGTATTTT CASRRFTDTQYF
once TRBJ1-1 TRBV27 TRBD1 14 TGTGCCAGCAGCTGGGGGACAGGGAACACTGAAGCTTTCTTT CASSWGTGNTEAFF
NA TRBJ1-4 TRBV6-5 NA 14 TGTGCCAGCAGTTACTCCAGTACTAATGAAAAACTGTTTTTT CASSYSSTNEKLFF
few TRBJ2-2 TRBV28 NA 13 TGTGCCAGCAGTTTAAGTTGGAACGGGGAGCTGTTTTTT CASSLSWNGELFF
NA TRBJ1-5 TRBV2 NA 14 TGTGCCAGCAGTGAAGTGCCCGGCAATCAGCCCCAGCATTTT CASSEVPGNQPQHF
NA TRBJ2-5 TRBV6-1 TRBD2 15 TGTGCCAGCACCTTCGGACTAGCCTACCAAGAGACCCAGTACTTC CASTFGLAYQETQYF
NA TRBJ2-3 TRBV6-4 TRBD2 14 TGTGCCAGCAGTACTAGCGGGGGGACAGATACGCAGTATTTT CASSTSGGTDTQYF
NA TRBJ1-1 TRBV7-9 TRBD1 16 TGTGCCAGCAGCTTAGACCCGACAGGGGGCAGGACTGAAGCTTTGTTT CASSLDPTGGRTEALF
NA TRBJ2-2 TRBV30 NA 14 TGTGCCTGGAGTGTCAGCAGGAACACCGGGGAGCTGTTTTTT CAWSVSRNTGELFF
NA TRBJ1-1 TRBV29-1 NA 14 TGCAGCGTTGAAGATGGGACGGGGGGCACTGAAGCTTTCTTT CSVEDGTGGTEAFF